This TCR beta chain was captured in a study of siplizumab effects on memory and regulatory T cells. TCRdb's table, derived via immunoSEQ multiplex PCR, lists solely in-frame clones and lacks some. The sample includes 100,000 or so clones, around 93% of them seen just once. Overall study results and limits: Roughly 75-97% of proliferating clones (CD4+ or CD8+) could not be assigned a naive or memory phenotype.

On this clone itself: Its matching antigen is unknown.

The sequence derives from a human donor in good health. The sample taken for sequencing was CD4+ T cells sorted from blood.

The CDR3 spells CASRGQGAGNTIYF. The CDR3 DNA sequence: TGTGCCAGCAGAGGACAGGGTGCCGGAAACACCATATATTTT. The chain links TRBV2 to TRBJ1-3; TRBD1 agrees at 8 bases. The V gene end was trimmed by 6 bases and the J gene end by 4 bases; junction bases not matched to a gene: 5. Per germline, CDR1 SNHLY and CDR2 FYNNEI. The CDR3 has 14 amino acids.